The 4 T cell receptor beta chains in this list originate from one sample, sequenced in a study of cytomegalovirus exposure and HLA in healthy donors. The method was immunoSEQ multiplex PCR; TCRdb's version includes in-frame clones alone and lacks a portion of them. Of fewer than 300,000 clones listed, roughly 88% were seen once; the top ten hold approximately 0.9%. Sequences were obtained from PBMCs. These receptors were taken from a woman in her late teens or twenties in good health and CMV-seronegative.

As DNA, the CDR3 is TGTGCCAGCACGACCGGGCTAGCGACCAACACCGGGGAGCTGTTTTTT. Translated: CASTTGLATNTGELFF. V usage is TRBV18 and J usage is TRBJ2-2; TRBD2 might be the D (6 bases). The germline gives CDR1 KGHSH, CDR2 LQKENI. The germline V and J ends were trimmed by 8 bases and 2 bases, with 18 bases remaining between them. The CDR3 has 16 amino acids.

This chain connects TRBV7-6 to TRBJ2-7, with D possibly TRBD2 on 5 matching bases. CDR3 length equals 14 residues. Germline V CDR1 and CDR2: SGHVS, FNYEAQ. V was trimmed by 5 bases and J by 0 bases, leaving 11 bases between them. Here the CDR3 DNA reads TGTGCCAGCAGCCTAACTAGGACCTCCTACGAGCAGTACTTC. Translation gives CASSLTRTSYEQYF.

V gene TRBV5-1 combines with J gene TRBJ2-1; 12 bases agree with TRBD2. Trimming removed 4 bases from V and 0 bases from J; junction bases left unmatched: 5. Germline loops: CDR1 SGHRS, CDR2 YFSETQ. This CDR3 has 17 amino acids. CDR3 amino acids: CASSPPTSGSSYNEQFF. CDR3 sequence (DNA): TGCGCCAGCAGCCCTCCGACTAGCGGGAGCTCCTACAATGAGCAGTTCTTC.

This clone has just one count. The rearrangement joins TRBV6-4 to TRBJ2-6, with a possible D match to TRBD2 (6 bases). This CDR3 spans 16 amino acids. The V gene lost 0 bases and the J gene lost 2 bases, with 8 bases spanning the gap. Germline V lookup: CDR1 MRHNA, CDR2 SNTAGT. The DNA of the CDR3 is TGTGCCAGCAGTGACTCGACTAGGGCTGGGGCCAACGTCCTGACTTTC. It codes for CASSDSTRAGANVLTF.